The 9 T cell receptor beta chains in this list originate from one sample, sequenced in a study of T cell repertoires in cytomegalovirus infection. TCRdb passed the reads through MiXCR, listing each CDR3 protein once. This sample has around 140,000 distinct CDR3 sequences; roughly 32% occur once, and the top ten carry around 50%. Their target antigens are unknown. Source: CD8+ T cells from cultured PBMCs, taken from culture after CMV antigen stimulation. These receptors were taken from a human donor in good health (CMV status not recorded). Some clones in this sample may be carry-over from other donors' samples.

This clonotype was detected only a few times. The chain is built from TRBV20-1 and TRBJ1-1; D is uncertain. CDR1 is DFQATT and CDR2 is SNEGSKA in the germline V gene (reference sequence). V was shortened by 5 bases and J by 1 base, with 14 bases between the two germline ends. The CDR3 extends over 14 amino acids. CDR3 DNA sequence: TGCAGTGCTCGACCGCGGACGGCGAACACTGAAGCTTTCTTT. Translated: CSARPRTANTEAFF.

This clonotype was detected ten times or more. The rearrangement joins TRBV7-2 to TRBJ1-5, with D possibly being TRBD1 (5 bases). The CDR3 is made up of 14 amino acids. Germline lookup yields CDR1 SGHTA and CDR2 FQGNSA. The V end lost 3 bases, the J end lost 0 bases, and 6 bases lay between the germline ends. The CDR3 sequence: CASSLGPSNQPQHF. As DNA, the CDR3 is TGTGCCAGCAGCTTGGGACCTAGCAATCAGCCCCAGCATTTT.

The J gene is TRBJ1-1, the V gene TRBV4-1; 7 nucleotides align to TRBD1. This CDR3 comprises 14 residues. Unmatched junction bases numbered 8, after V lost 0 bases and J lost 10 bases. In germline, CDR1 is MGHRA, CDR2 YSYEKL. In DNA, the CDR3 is TGCGCCAGCAGCCAAGACCAGGGGGACTTTAGAGCTTTCTTT. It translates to CASSQDQGDFRAFF.

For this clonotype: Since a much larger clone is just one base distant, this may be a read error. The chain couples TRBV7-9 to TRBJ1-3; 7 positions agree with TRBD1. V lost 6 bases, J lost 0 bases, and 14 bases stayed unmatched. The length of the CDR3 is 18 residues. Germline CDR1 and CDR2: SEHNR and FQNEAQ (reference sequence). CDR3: CASSHFDLQGSSGNTIYF. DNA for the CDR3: TGTGCCAGCAGTCATTTCGACCTACAGGGGAGCTCTGGAAACACCATATATTTT.

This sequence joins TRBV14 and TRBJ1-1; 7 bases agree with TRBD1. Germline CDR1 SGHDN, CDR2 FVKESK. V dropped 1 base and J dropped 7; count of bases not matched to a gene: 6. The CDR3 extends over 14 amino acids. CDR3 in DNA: TGTGCCAGCAGCCAAGTCCAGGGACAGATTGAAGCTTTCTTT. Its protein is CASSQVQGQIEAFF.

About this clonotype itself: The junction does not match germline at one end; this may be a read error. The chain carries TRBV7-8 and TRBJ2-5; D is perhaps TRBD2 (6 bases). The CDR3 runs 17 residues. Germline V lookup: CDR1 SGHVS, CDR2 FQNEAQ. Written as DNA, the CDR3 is TGTGCCAGCAGCCCGACGGTCGGAGGGGTACCCCAAGAGACCCAGTGCTTC. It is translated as CASSPTVGGVPQETQCF.

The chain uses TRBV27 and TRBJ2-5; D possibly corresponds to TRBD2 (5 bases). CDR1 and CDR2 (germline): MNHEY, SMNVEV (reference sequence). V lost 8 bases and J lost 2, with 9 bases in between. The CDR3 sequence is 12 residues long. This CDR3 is CASGRNQETQYF. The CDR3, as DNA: TGTGCCAGCGGGAGAAATCAAGAGACCCAGTACTTC.

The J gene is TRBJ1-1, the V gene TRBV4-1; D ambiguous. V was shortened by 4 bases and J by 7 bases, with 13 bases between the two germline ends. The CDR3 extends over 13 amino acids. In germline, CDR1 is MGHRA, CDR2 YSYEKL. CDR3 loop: CASSPNRAGEAFF. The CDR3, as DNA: TGCGCCAGCAGCCCCAATCGGGCTGGTGAAGCTTTCTTT.

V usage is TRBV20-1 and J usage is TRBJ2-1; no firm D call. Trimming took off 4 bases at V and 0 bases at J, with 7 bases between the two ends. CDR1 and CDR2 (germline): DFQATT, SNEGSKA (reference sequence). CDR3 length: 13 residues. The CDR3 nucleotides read TGCAGTGCTATCCCTTACTCCTACAATGAGCAGTTCTTC. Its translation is CSAIPYSYNEQFF.